This TCR beta chain is drawn from a study of T cell responses to AZD1222 COVID-19 vaccine. Germline V gene lookup returns CDR1 SGHAT and CDR2 FQNNGV. The CDR3 totals 15 residues. V gave up 1 base and J gave up 0 bases, with 7 bases separating them. Of note for this clone: The antigen remains unidentified.

Sequenced by immunoSEQ multiplex PCR; TCRdb stores in-frame clones only, minus some. The sample yields tens of thousands of clones, around 89% seen once. Findings and limits, study-wide: Mostly white British, mostly female donors; authors suggested clonal diversity may be underestimated. Across spike, vaccine-associated CD4 TCRs were found, dominant at 160-218 and 743-854.

This receptor was identified in an adult in good health. The sample consisted of peripheral blood, taken on day 0 of AZD1222 vaccination. This chain uses TRBV11-2 with TRBJ1-3; maybe TRBD1 (5 bases). The CDR3 nucleotides are TGTGCCAGCAGCTTAGCCACAGGCTCTGGAAACACCATATATTTT. Its protein product is CASSLATGSGNTIYF.